This T cell receptor beta chain is drawn from a study of response to subunit inactivated influenza vaccine. TCRdb re-derived calls from the RT-PCR reads in MiXCR, one entry per CDR3 protein. This sample has about 540,000 distinct CDR3 sequences; under 30% occur once, and the top ten carry 2.8%. On this clonotype itself: The antigen is undetermined.

The length of the CDR3 is 13 residues. With 10 bases clipped from V and 0 bases from J, the junction kept 5 bases outside the gene matches. From germline, CDR1 is ENHRY and CDR2 SYGVKD. Study-wide findings and caveats: Authors proposed each seasonal influenza vaccination draws in few new T cells.

These same records also appear under a second study, on T cells expressing NK-cell markers. As that report states: Synthesis of TCR beta cDNA relied on 5'RACE template switching carrying UMIs.

The rearrangement links TRBV10-3 to TRBJ1-1; TRBD1 agrees at 7 bases. The receptor was derived from a man aged 50-59 years who received an inactivated influenza vaccine. This specimen consisted of CD4+ T cells sorted from PBMCs, obtained approximately 13 days after vaccination. Here the CDR3 reads CATTGTVNTEAFF. The CDR3 nucleotides read TGTGCCACAACCGGGACAGTGAACACTGAAGCTTTCTTT.